Listed here is a single T cell receptor (beta chain). The source of the sample is a study of identical twins. Trimming stripped 6 bases from V and 7 bases from J, with 16 bases between. The CDR3 has 15 residues. Germline values: CDR1 MGHRA, CDR2 YSYEKL. TCRdb processed the 5' RACE reads anew with MiXCR; each CDR3 protein has one entry. This sample has around 650,000 distinct CDR3 sequences; around 7.5% occur once, and the top ten carry 1.6%. The same specimen was also included in a second study, on yellow fever vaccine responses in identical twins.

The receptor comes from a young woman in good health. The chain carries TRBV4-1 and TRBJ1-6; the D gene is possibly TRBD1 (6 bases). Source material: PBMCs. The CDR3 region is CASRGGGSLNSPLHF. CDR3 sequence (DNA): TGCGCCAGCAGAGGGGGAGGGTCCTTGAATTCACCCCTCCACTTT.